This T cell receptor beta chain stems from a study of identifying expanded T cells in peripheral blood. Regarding the study as a whole: Clone count variance between two-week samples rose with total template count. About 1.2 clones differed between technical replicates, versus around 16 and 19 over time.

This table comes from immunoSEQ multiplex PCR, and its TCRdb copy is limited to in-frame clones, with some not included. The table includes around 130,000 clones, about 86% detected once. As to this clone: The target antigen is unknown.

Deletions cut 4 bases from V and 3 bases from J, with 13 bases between. The length of the CDR3 is 14 residues. Germline CDR1 SGHRS, CDR2 YFSETQ. Healthy donors had no documented immune events, such as infections, while sampled. The sequence was obtained from a person between 18 and 75 years old in good health. Sequencing input: blood. This chain joins TRBV5-1 and TRBJ1-1; D perhaps matches TRBD1 (6 bases). The CDR3 DNA reads TGCGCCAGCAGCCCCAGGGGTTCCGACACTGAAGCTTTCTTT. Encoded protein: CASSPRGSDTEAFF. Drawing the rest from reference TRBV5-1 and TRBJ1-1, the complete variable domain is KAGVTQTPRYLIKTRGQQVTLSCSPISGHRSVSWYQQTPGQGLQFLFEYFSETQRNKGNFPGRFSGRQFSNSRSEMNVSTLELGDSALYLCASSPRGSDTEAFFGQGTRLTVV.